These 31 T cell receptor beta chains were all obtained from the same sample, sequenced in a study of beta chain bispecific antibodies for T cell cancers. Notes on the study in general: The leukemia cells, rather than normal T cells, gave most of the targeted TRBV signal.

TCRdb re-called the 5' RACE reads through MiXCR, storing one row per CDR3 protein. The sample lists 20,000 to 25,000 distinct CDR3 sequences; approximately 2.4% were seen once. Either OKT3 anti-CD3 antibody or CD3/CD28 beads expanded T cells from blood mononuclear cells over approximately 3 days. Their antigens remain unidentified. Source material: healthy donor T cells cultured with leukemia cells. The receptors were gathered from a human donor in good health. Some clones in this sample may be carry-over from other donors' samples.

This clonotype was seen repeatedly, ten times or more. J is TRBJ1-2 and V is TRBV29-1, with a tentative D call TRBD1 (5 bases). The CDR3 runs 13 residues. Germline CDR1 SQVTM, CDR2 ANQGSEA. The V end lost 7 bases, the J end lost 4 bases, and 16 bases lay between the germline ends. DNA for the CDR3: TGCAGCGCAAACCCAAGGGGCACCTATGGCTACACCTTC. Translated, it gives CSANPRGTYGYTF. Together with reference TRBV29-1 and TRBJ1-2, the CDR3 gives the full variable domain: SAVISQKPSRDICQRGTSLTIQCQVDSQVTMMFWYRQQPGQSLTLIATANQGSEATYESGFVIDKFPISRPNLTFSTLTVSNMSPEDSSIYLCSANPRGTYGYTFGSGTRLTVV.

Concerning this clonotype itself: This may be a read error: a much more frequent sequence differs by one nucleotide. The chain has TRBV27 and TRBJ2-3; D possibly corresponds to TRBD1 (5 bases). Germline CDR1 reads MNHEY; CDR2 reads SMNVEV (reference sequence). The CDR3 spans 15 residues. Trimming shortened V by 6 bases and J by 2 bases, and 15 bases separated the two germline ends. As DNA, the CDR3 is TGTGCCAGCAGCCCAGCGCAGGGATTCACAGATACGCAGTATTTT. Translated, it gives CASSPAQGFTDTQYF.

By sample fraction, this clonotype is medium-sized (0.01 to 0.1%). The gene calls are TRBV5-1 and TRBJ1-1; D is undetermined. This CDR3 has 17 amino acids. Germline V lookup: CDR1 SGHRS, CDR2 YFSETQ. V lost 0 bases and J 1 base, leaving 16 bases between the germline ends. The CDR3, as DNA: TGCGCCAGCAGCTTGGTGGTAGGGCAGCGGAGGAACACTGAAGCTTTCTTT. Protein product: CASSLVVGQRRNTEAFF. Drawing the rest from reference TRBV5-1 and TRBJ1-1, the complete variable domain is KAGVTQTPRYLIKTRGQQVTLSCSPISGHRSVSWYQQTPGQGLQFLFEYFSETQRNKGNFPGRFSGRQFSNSRSEMNVSTLELGDSALYLCASSLVVGQRRNTEAFFGQGTRLTVV.

This clonotype was counted a few times. The CDR3 sequence: CATSWDRTYEQYF. The CDR3 nucleotides are TGTGCCACCAGCTGGGACAGGACCTACGAGCAGTACTTC. This rearrangement joins TRBV15 to TRBJ2-7; the match to TRBD1 covers 8 bases. The V gene end was trimmed by 5 bases and the J gene end by 2 bases; junction bases not matched to a gene: 2. Germline CDR1 is LNHNV and CDR2 is YYDKDF (reference sequence). This CDR3 is 13 amino acids long. The full variable domain, its missing parts supplied by reference TRBV15 and TRBJ2-7, is DAMVIQNPRYQVTQFGKPVTLSCSQTLNHNVMYWYQQKSSQAPKLLFHYYDKDFNNEADTPDNFQSRRPNTSFCFLDIRSPGLGDTAMYLCATSWDRTYEQYFGPGTRLTVT.

This clonotype was found many times. The CDR3 nucleotides are TGTGCCATCAGTGAGTCGAGAGGGGGAGTGCAGCCCCAGCATTTT. This encodes CAISESRGGVQPQHF. V and J are TRBV10-3 and TRBJ1-5; possibly TRBD1 for D (6 bases). The CDR3 is made up of 15 amino acids. Per the germline V gene, CDR1 is ENHRY and CDR2 is SYGVKD. V was pared by 0 bases and J by 7 bases, with 13 bases between.

This clonotype was recorded at least ten times. The chain links TRBV25-1 to TRBJ2-5; D might be TRBD2 (6 bases). The CDR3 runs to 16 residues. Germline V gives CDR1 MGHDK, CDR2 SYGVNS. Trimming pared 0 bases from V and 5 bases from J, leaving 16 bases between. The CDR3 DNA is TGTGCCAGCAGTGAATATCTCCAGGGAGGCGGGGAGACCCAGTACTTC. Encoded protein: CASSEYLQGGGETQYF. The full variable domain, with the rest looked up from reference TRBV25-1 and TRBJ2-5, is EADIYQTPRYLVIGTGKKITLECSQTMGHDKMYWYQQDPGMELHLIHYSYGVNSTEKGDLSSESTVSRIRTEHFPLTLESARPSHTSQYLCASSEYLQGGGETQYFGPGTRLLVL.

This clonotype showed up many times. The gene calls are TRBV27 and TRBJ1-1; the D gene is possibly TRBD1 (5 bases). Trimming removed 5 bases from V and 6 bases from J, with 16 bases in between. CDR1 is MNHEY, CDR2 SMNVEV, per germline (reference sequence). There are 14 residues in the CDR3. As DNA, the CDR3 is TGTGCCAGCAGTAGTGGGCAGGGTACGGCTGAAGCTTTCTTT. Translation gives CASSSGQGTAEAFF.

This clonotype was seen many times. The chain joins TRBV30 to TRBJ1-4; D gene unclear. Germline V gene data show CDR1 as GTSNPN and CDR2 as SVGIG (reference sequence). With 0 bases removed from V and 5 bases from J, the gap between germline ends came to 1 base. The CDR3 is made up of 11 amino acids. The CDR3 coding sequence is TGTGCCTGGAGTGTCAATGAAAAACTGTTTTTT. This gives the protein CAWSVNEKLFF.

In its sample, this clonotype was seen many times. The V call is TRBV10-2, the J call TRBJ2-5; D unresolved. V lost 6 bases and J 2 bases, leaving 13 bases between the germline ends. Germline CDR1 WSHSY, CDR2 SAAADI. The CDR3 has 14 amino acids. The CDR3 DNA reads TGCGCCAGCAGGACCTTTGGAAGACAAGAGACCCAGTACTTC. Translation gives CASRTFGRQETQYF.

This clonotype was counted ten times or more. The V and J genes are TRBV11-2 and TRBJ2-1; D gene ambiguous. Germline loops: CDR1 SGHAT, CDR2 FQNNGV. With 6 bases removed from V and 0 bases from J, the gap between germline ends came to 15 bases. The CDR3 consists of 16 residues. The CDR3 nucleotides read TGTGCCAGCAGATCCTTAGCAGTGAGCTCCTACAATGAGCAGTTCTTC. As protein: CASRSLAVSSYNEQFF.

This clonotype was seen at least ten times. The CDR3 bases are TGTGCCAGCAGCCCGGACGGAGCCTACGAGCAGTACTTC. Amino acid sequence: CASSPDGAYEQYF. V is TRBV7-3 and J is TRBJ2-7; D gene ambiguous. This CDR3 comprises 13 residues. V was cut by 5 bases and J by 2 bases, with 10 bases left in between. CDR1 SGHTA and CDR2 FQGTGA come from the germline V gene.

The rearrangement uses TRBV3-1 and TRBJ1-5; 8 bases agree with TRBD1. The J segment lost 3 bases and the V segment lost 3 bases, leaving 4 bases of the junction unmatched. The CDR3 length is 15 residues. Per the germline V gene, CDR1 is LGHDT and CDR2 is YNNKEL (reference sequence). CDR3 residues: CASSHGQGLNQPQHF. In DNA form, the CDR3 reads TGTGCCAGCAGCCATGGACAGGGACTCAATCAGCCCCAGCATTTT.

This clonotype appeared many times. The rearrangement uses TRBV6-5 and TRBJ1-1; the D is unclear. This CDR3 has 14 residues. The ends were cut back, 0 bases at V and 2 bases at J, with 7 bases in the middle. Germline values: CDR1 MNHEY, CDR2 SVGAGI. CDR3 coding DNA: TGTGCCAGCAGTTACTCGCCAGCAAACACTGAAGCTTTCTTT. It specifies CASSYSPANTEAFF.

Many counts were recorded for this clonotype. This chain links TRBV29-1 with TRBJ2-5; no clear D. V was cut by 5 bases and J by 0 bases, with 7 bases left in between. This CDR3 contains 12 residues. CDR1 is SQVTM, CDR2 ANQGSEA, per germline. CDR3 coding DNA: TGCAGCGTTCGACGGTACCAAGAGACCCAGTACTTC. Its translation: CSVRRYQETQYF.

The V gene is TRBV5-1, the J gene TRBJ1-1; a possible D gene is TRBD1 (6 bases). The CDR3 runs to 13 residues. Trimming took off 7 bases at V and 5 bases at J, with 15 bases between the two ends. CDR1 is SGHRS, CDR2 YFSETQ, per germline. The CDR3 region has the DNA TGCGCCAGCTTCCCGGACAGTGGGACTGAAGCTTTCTTT. This gives the protein CASFPDSGTEAFF.

This clonotype was observed at least ten times. This rearrangement joins TRBV27 to TRBJ1-5; no clear D gene. The CDR3 loop spans 14 amino acids. Germline V gene lookup returns CDR1 MNHEY and CDR2 SMNVEV (reference sequence). Trimming stripped 8 bases from V and 2 bases from J, with 13 bases between. CDR3 nucleotide sequence: TGTGCCAGCGCGCGGGGTGAGGGCAATCAGCCCCAGCATTTT. Translation gives CASARGEGNQPQHF.

By frequency in the sample, this clonotype is medium-sized. V is TRBV20-1 and J is TRBJ1-6, with D maybe TRBD1 (5 bases). Trimming took off 4 bases at V and 8 bases at J, with 15 bases between the two ends. CDR3 size: 14 residues. CDR1 is DFQATT and CDR2 is SNEGSKA in the germline V gene (reference sequence). The CDR3 coding sequence is TGCAGTGCTAACTCGGGACTCCGCGATTCACCCCTCCACTTT. It encodes CSANSGLRDSPLHF.

The V call is TRBV20-1, the J call TRBJ1-1; D is perhaps TRBD1 (5 bases). The V and J ends lost 0 bases and 0 bases respectively, with 11 bases between them. The CDR3 totals 15 residues. Germline V gene data show CDR1 as DFQATT and CDR2 as SNEGSKA (reference sequence). The CDR3 region is CSARDMGGMNTEAFF. The CDR3 DNA follows: TGCAGTGCTAGAGATATGGGGGGGATGAACACTGAAGCTTTCTTT.

In its sample, this clonotype was seen many times. The V gene is TRBV10-1, the J gene TRBJ1-4; D ambiguous. Germline loops: CDR1 WNHNN, CDR2 SYGVQD (reference sequence). The CDR3 consists of 17 residues. CDR3 loop: CAGGPTTPSSGDEKLFF. DNA for the CDR3: TGCGCGGGCGGCCCCACTACTCCGTCCTCAGGAGATGAAAAACTGTTTTTT.

This clonotype was detected many times. The CDR3 DNA is TGTGCCTGGGGAAAGATATCGAGGGGGACCGGGGAGCTGTTTTTT. This codes for CAWGKISRGTGELFF. V usage is TRBV30 and J usage is TRBJ2-2, with D possibly matching TRBD1 (6 bases). The V and J ends lost 5 bases and 5 bases respectively, with 18 bases between them. CDR1 and CDR2 (germline): GTSNPN, SVGIG (reference sequence). The CDR3 extends over 15 amino acids.

This clonotype was seen many times. The genes are TRBV9 and TRBJ2-2, with 8 positions matching TRBD1. This CDR3 has 15 residues. Germline-derived CDR1 and CDR2 are SGDLS and YYNGEE. V lost 3 bases, J lost 6 bases, and 7 bases stayed unmatched. CDR3 residues: CASSEDRVYAGELFF. CDR3 nucleotides: TGTGCCAGCAGCGAGGACAGGGTTTATGCCGGGGAGCTGTTTTTT. The variable domain in full, completed from reference TRBV9 and TRBJ2-2, reads DSGVTQTPKHLITATGQRVTLRCSPRSGDLSVYWYQQSLDQGLQFLIQYYNGEERAKGNILERFSAQQFPDLHSELNLSSLELGDSALYFCASSEDRVYAGELFFGEGSRLTVL.

This clonotype was counted many times. This chain links TRBV5-1 with TRBJ2-1; 12 nucleotides agree with TRBD2. The CDR3 contains 14 residues. Germline lookup yields CDR1 SGHRS and CDR2 YFSETQ. The ends lost 4 bases at V and 7 bases at J; junction bases unmatched: 3. This CDR3 is CASSPGLAGNEQFF. CDR3 sequence (DNA): TGCGCCAGCAGCCCGGGACTAGCGGGTAATGAGCAGTTCTTC.

This clonotype was seen at least ten times. CDR3 bases: TGCAGCGTCGCGGACAGGAACACTGAAGCTTTCTTT. Translated, it gives CSVADRNTEAFF. The V gene is TRBV29-1, the J gene TRBJ1-1; D possibly corresponds to TRBD1 (6 bases). CDR1 is SQVTM and CDR2 is ANQGSEA in the germline V gene. The germline V and J ends were trimmed by 6 bases and 1 base, with 9 bases remaining between them. This CDR3 has 12 amino acids.

There are many counts of this clonotype. This chain links TRBV2 with TRBJ1-2; no definite D call. Germline V gene sequence: CDR1 SNHLY, CDR2 FYNNEI. V was cut by 7 bases and J by 4 bases, with 13 bases left in between. The CDR3 runs 13 residues. CDR3: CASTTNRLYGYTF. The CDR3 region has the DNA TGTGCCAGCACCACCAACCGTCTCTATGGCTACACCTTC.

This clonotype was detected many times. V usage is TRBV20-1 and J usage is TRBJ1-1; 7 positions match TRBD1. The germline CDR1 and CDR2 sequences are DFQATT and SNEGSKA (reference sequence). Trimming at V came to 1 base and at J to 3 bases, leaving 5 bases not matched to a gene. The CDR3 runs to 14 residues. DNA of the CDR3: TGCAGTGCTAGAGGCCGGACAGGAGACACTGAAGCTTTCTTT. Its protein product is CSARGRTGDTEAFF.

The sample holds many counts of this clonotype. This rearrangement joins TRBV30 to TRBJ1-2; the match to TRBD1 covers 7 bases. This CDR3 contains 12 residues. After removal of 4 bases from V and 4 bases from J, the junction contained 3 bases not matched to a gene. CDR1 is GTSNPN, CDR2 SVGIG, per germline (reference sequence). CDR3 in amino acids: CAWNAGGYGYTF. CDR3 in DNA: TGTGCCTGGAACGCAGGGGGCTATGGCTACACCTTC. Together with reference TRBV30 and TRBJ1-2, the CDR3 gives the full variable domain: SQTIHQWPATLVQPVGSPLSLECTVEGTSNPNLYWYRQAAGRGLQLLFYSVGIGQISSEVPQNLSASRPQDRQFILSSKKLLLSDSGFYLCAWNAGGYGYTFGSGTRLTVV.

In its sample, this clonotype was seen many times. The CDR3, as DNA: TGTGCCAGCAGTTTAGTATACAGTAGCAATCAGCCCCAGCATTTT. Protein: CASSLVYSSNQPQHF. The chain uses TRBV28 and TRBJ1-5; no reliable D call. V was pared by 2 bases and J by 0 bases, with 8 bases between. Germline CDR1 is MDHEN and CDR2 is SYDVKM. The CDR3 covers 15 residues.

The sample holds many counts of this clonotype. This chain uses TRBV7-3 with TRBJ2-5; a possible D gene is TRBD2 (7 bases). V was clipped by 3 bases and J by 1 base, with 9 bases between them. Per germline, CDR1 SGHTA and CDR2 FQGTGA. The CDR3 spans 14 residues. CDR3 in amino acids: CASSLGGPQETQYF. Here the CDR3 DNA reads TGTGCCAGCAGCTTGGGGGGGCCCCAAGAGACCCAGTACTTC.

This clonotype was recorded at least ten times. The V call is TRBV6-5, the J call TRBJ2-2; 7 nucleotides align to TRBD1. Germline V lookup: CDR1 MNHEY, CDR2 SVGAGI. The CDR3 is made up of 15 amino acids. V gave up 4 bases and J gave up 3 bases; unmatched junction bases: 5. The CDR3 here is CASSSGTAHTGELFF. CDR3 nucleotides: TGTGCCAGCAGTTCCGGGACAGCGCACACCGGGGAGCTGTTTTTT.

There are many counts of this clonotype. J is TRBJ1-2 and V is TRBV3-1; tentative D call: TRBD1 (5 bases). CDR1 and CDR2 from the germline V gene are LGHDT and YNNKEL (reference sequence). V was shortened by 1 base and J by 4 bases, with 10 bases between the two germline ends. There are 14 residues in the CDR3. The CDR3 coding sequence is TGTGCCAGCAGCCAAGGGCCCAGGGCCTATGGCTACACCTTC. Its protein product is CASSQGPRAYGYTF.

In its sample, this clonotype ranks as medium-sized (0.01 to 0.1%). V usage is TRBV6-5 and J usage is TRBJ2-7, with 7 nucleotides matching TRBD1. The CDR3 is 16 amino acids. The germline V gene has CDR1 MNHEY and CDR2 SVGAGI. Unmatched junction bases numbered 8, after V lost 2 bases and J lost 1 base. The CDR3 DNA follows: TGTGCCAGCAGTTACCCCGACAGGGACGGTTCCTACGAGCAGTACTTC. It codes for CASSYPDRDGSYEQYF.